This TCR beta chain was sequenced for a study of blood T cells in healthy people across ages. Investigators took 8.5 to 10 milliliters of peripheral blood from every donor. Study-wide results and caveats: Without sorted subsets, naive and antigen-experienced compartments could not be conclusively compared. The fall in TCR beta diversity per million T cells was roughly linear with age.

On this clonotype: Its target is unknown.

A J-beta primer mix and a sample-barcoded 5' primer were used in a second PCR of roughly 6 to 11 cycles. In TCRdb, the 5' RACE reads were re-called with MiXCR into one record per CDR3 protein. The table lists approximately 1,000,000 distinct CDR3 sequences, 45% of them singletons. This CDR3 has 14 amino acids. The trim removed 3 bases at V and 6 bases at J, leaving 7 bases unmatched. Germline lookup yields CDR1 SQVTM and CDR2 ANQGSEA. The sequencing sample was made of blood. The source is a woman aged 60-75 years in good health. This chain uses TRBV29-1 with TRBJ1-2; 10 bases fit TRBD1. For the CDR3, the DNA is TGCAGCGTTGATGTCGGGACAGGGGACAATGGCTACACCTTC. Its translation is CSVDVGTGDNGYTF.